The T cell receptor beta chain described here comes from a study of T cell changes during pregnancy in multiple sclerosis. Clones were sequenced by immunoSEQ multiplex PCR, and TCRdb holds only the in-frame ones, with some missing. The top ten hold approximately 2.4% of the sample, which has about 70,000 clones, over 80% seen once. This CDR3 comprises 16 residues. From germline, CDR1 is MNHNY and CDR2 SVGAGI (reference sequence). With V trimmed by 6 bases and J by 1 base, 10 bases remained unmatched. The material was peripheral blood, obtained before pregnancy. The rearrangement uses TRBV6-6 and TRBJ2-7; 9 bases line up with TRBD1. This TCR came from a female donor with multiple sclerosis, enrolled in a pregnancy study. The DNA of the CDR3 is TGTGCCAGCAGAAACCAGGGGGACAGGGCGTCCTACGAGCAGTACTTC. Translation: CASRNQGDRASYEQYF.